These 20 T cell receptor beta chains originate from one sample sequenced in a study of blood T cell repertoires in COVID-19. Repertoires were generated with immunoSEQ multiplex PCR, while TCRdb's copy carries only in-frame clones and drops some. Here the sample spans 400,000 or so clones, roughly 89% being singletons. The sequenced sample consisted of peripheral blood. The receptors here all came from a man aged 18 to 29 with COVID-19, enrolled during active disease.

V gene TRBV7-6 combines with J gene TRBJ2-7; TRBD1 matches 7 bases. The germline V gene encodes CDR1 SGHVS and CDR2 FNYEAQ. CDR3 length: 15 amino acids. Trimming took 3 bases from V and 4 from J; bases not matched to a gene: 9. The CDR3 DNA follows: TGTGCCAGCAGCTTGGGGGACAGTAACTTTTACGAGCAGTACTTC. This codes for CASSLGDSNFYEQYF.

The chain combines TRBV21-1 with TRBJ2-4; the table's D call of TRBD2 was not tested on the DNA. TRBV21-1 is recorded as a pseudogene. The CDR3 consists of 15 residues. The CDR3 nucleotides read TGTGCCAGCAGCAAAGATCGGGGGGGTAAAAACATTCAGTACTTC. Translation: CASSKDRGGKNIQYF.

The gene calls are TRBV6-5 and TRBJ2-7, with TRBD1 matching over 10 bases. With 11 bases clipped from V and 4 bases from J, the junction kept 11 bases outside the gene matches. Germline CDR1 reads MNHEY; CDR2 reads SVGAGI. This CDR3 has 14 residues. The CDR3 nucleotides read TGTGCCGCGACTGGGACAGGGGTTCCTTACGAGCAGTACTTC. Translation gives CAATGTGVPYEQYF.

The V and J genes are TRBV5-8 and TRBJ2-7, with D unresolved. V dropped 2 bases and J dropped 2 bases, with 8 bases sitting between them. Germline CDR1 and CDR2: SGHTS and YDEGEE. There are 13 residues in the CDR3. The CDR3 coding sequence is TGTGCCAGCAGCTTCCGCGGCACCTACGAGCAGTACTTC. Its protein product is CASSFRGTYEQYF.

The chain has TRBV15 and TRBJ1-1, with TRBD1 matching over 8 bases. J gave up 7 bases and V 3 bases, and 7 bases lay outside the gene matches. The CDR3 covers 14 residues. CDR1 and CDR2 from the germline V gene are LNHNV and YYDKDF (reference sequence). The CDR3 sequence is CATSREGQGDEAFF. DNA of the CDR3: TGTGCCACCAGCAGGGAAGGACAGGGCGATGAAGCTTTCTTT.

The chain joins TRBV6-6 to TRBJ2-3; 10 positions agree with TRBD2. The CDR3 has 16 amino acids. The germline gives CDR1 MNHNY, CDR2 SVGAGI (reference sequence). Unmatched junction bases numbered 4, after V lost 2 bases and J lost 2 bases. The CDR3 DNA reads TGTGCCAGCAGTTACAATAGCGGGGGGCTCACAGATACGCAGTATTTT. It codes for CASSYNSGGLTDTQYF.

The V and J genes are TRBV3-1 (or the pseudogene TRBV3-2) and TRBJ2-1; D is ambiguous. This CDR3 comprises 12 residues. V gave up 3 bases and J gave up 9 bases, with 9 bases separating them. Germline V gene data show CDR1 as LGHDT and CDR2 as YNNKEL (reference sequence). The CDR3 nucleotides read TGTGCCAGCAGCCAGCCGGGTGGTGAGCAGTTCTTC. The encoded protein is CASSQPGGEQFF.

The J gene is TRBJ2-7, the V gene TRBV7-9; a possible D gene is TRBD1 (6 bases). This CDR3 is 14 amino acids long. The V and J ends lost 2 bases and 4 bases respectively, with 12 bases between them. Germline-derived CDR1 and CDR2 are SEHNR and FQNEAQ (reference sequence). The CDR3: CASSLPQGQYEQYF. The CDR3 bases are TGTGCCAGCAGCTTACCCCAGGGGCAATACGAGCAGTACTTC. Variable domain in full (rest from reference TRBV7-9 and TRBJ2-7): DTGVSQNPRHKITKRGQNVTFRCDPISEHNRLYWYRQTLGQGPEFLTYFQNEAQLEKSRLLSDRFSAERPKGSFSTLEIQRTEQGDSAMYLCASSLPQGQYEQYFGPGTRLTVT.

This chain joins TRBV30 and TRBJ2-1; 8 nucleotides align to TRBD2. V gave up 3 bases and J gave up 4 bases; unmatched junction bases: 5. Germline CDR1 is GTSNPN and CDR2 is SVGIG (reference sequence). The CDR3 consists of 14 residues. The CDR3 DNA reads TGTGCCTGGAGCGGTCTAGCGGGTTACAATGAGCAGTTCTTC. Translation gives CAWSGLAGYNEQFF.

This chain joins TRBV6-1 and TRBJ2-7, with D possibly TRBD1 on 5 matching bases. The CDR3 runs 13 residues. The ends were cut back, 3 bases at V and 5 bases at J, with 11 bases in the middle. Looked up from germline, CDR1 is MNHNS and CDR2 is SASEGT. CDR3 DNA: TGTGCCAGCAGTGACAGGGTGGGCCACGAGCAGTACTTC. This codes for CASSDRVGHEQYF.

This chain uses TRBV6-5 with TRBJ2-7, with 10 bases identical to TRBD1. From germline, CDR1 is MNHEY and CDR2 SVGAGI. V lost 9 bases to trimming and J lost 4 bases; unmatched junction nucleotides: 9. The CDR3 covers 14 residues. This chain's CDR3 is CASGRDRGVYEQYF. For the CDR3, the DNA is TGTGCCAGTGGCCGGGACAGGGGAGTATACGAGCAGTACTTC.

The chain couples TRBV20-1 to TRBJ2-5; possibly TRBD2 for D (6 bases). Germline loops: CDR1 DFQATT, CDR2 SNEGSKA (reference sequence). With 5 bases removed from V and 12 bases from J, the gap between germline ends came to 13 bases. The CDR3 sequence is 10 residues long. The CDR3 sequence is CSALRDWEYF. As DNA, the CDR3 is TGCAGTGCTCTCCGGGACTGGGAGTACTTC.

The chain uses TRBV29-1 and TRBJ1-1, with D unresolved. Per the germline V gene, CDR1 is SQVTM and CDR2 is ANQGSEA. The CDR3 is 10 residues long. V lost 2 bases and J 4 bases, leaving 2 bases between the germline ends. CDR3 in amino acids: CSVERTEAFF. The CDR3 coding sequence is TGCAGCGTTGAACGCACTGAAGCTTTCTTT.

This chain links TRBV3-1 (or the pseudogene TRBV3-2) with TRBJ2-2; possible D gene TRBD1, 6 bases. Germline CDR1 and CDR2: LGHDT and YNNKEL (reference sequence). This CDR3 is 17 amino acids long. V shed 0 bases and J shed 3 bases, with 14 bases lying between them. CDR3 sequence reads: CASSQDGIGQHTGELFF. The CDR3 DNA reads TGTGCCAGCAGCCAAGATGGGATCGGACAGCACACCGGGGAGCTGTTTTTT.

This clone appeared a few times. The genes are TRBV30 and TRBJ2-7, with TRBD2 matching 9 bases. This CDR3 spans 14 amino acids. The germline V gene has CDR1 GTSNPN and CDR2 SVGIG (reference sequence). Trimming took 2 bases from V and 6 from J; bases not matched to a gene: 8. The CDR3 DNA reads TGTGCCTGGAGTCATGCGGGAGGGCCCGTCGAGCAGTACTTC. Its protein is CAWSHAGGPVEQYF.

This rearrangement joins TRBV3-1 (or the pseudogene TRBV3-2) to TRBJ1-1; 9 bases match TRBD1. The CDR3 length is 13 residues. V was clipped by 4 bases and J by 6 bases; unmatched bases: 3. CDR1 and CDR2 from the germline V gene are LGHDT and YNNKEL (reference sequence). The chain's CDR3 is CASSLRQGAEAFF. CDR3 coding DNA: TGTGCCAGCAGCCTTCGACAGGGGGCTGAAGCTTTCTTT.

CDR3 DNA: TGTGCCAGCAGCTTGGGCCAGGCGCACTCCTACGAGCAGTACTTC. Its protein is CASSLGQAHSYEQYF. The rearrangement joins TRBV5-8 to TRBJ2-7; D remains ambiguous. Germline CDR1 and CDR2: SGHTS and YDEGEE. The V end lost 0 bases, the J end lost 0 bases, and 10 bases lay between the germline ends. This CDR3 has 15 amino acids.

The CDR3 sequence: CASSRRGSPIQYF. The DNA of the CDR3 is TGCGCCAGCAGTCGGAGAGGCTCCCCCATTCAGTACTTC. This chain links TRBV10-1 with TRBJ2-4; D unclear. V shed 5 bases and J shed 9 bases, with 14 bases lying between them. The CDR3 spans 13 residues. CDR1 and CDR2 from the germline V gene are WNHNN and SYGVQD (reference sequence).

The chain is built from TRBV19 and TRBJ1-2; possibly TRBD1 for D (5 bases). Germline V gene sequence: CDR1 LNHDA, CDR2 SQIVND (reference sequence). The V end was cut by 8 bases, the J end by 2 bases, with 24 bases between. CDR3 length: 17 residues. This chain's CDR3 is CASHSSTRERVNYGYTF. CDR3 DNA sequence: TGTGCCAGTCATTCGAGTACCAGGGAACGGGTCAACTATGGCTACACCTTC. Full variable domain (remainder filled in from reference TRBV19 and TRBJ1-2): DGGITQSPKYLFRKEGQNVTLSCEQNLNHDAMYWYRQDPGQGLRLIYYSQIVNDFQKGDIAEGYSVSREKKESFPLTVTSAQKNPTAFYLCASHSSTRERVNYGYTFGSGTRLTVV.

The chain has TRBV7-8 and TRBJ2-2, with 15 bases identical to TRBD2. Looked up from germline, CDR1 is SGHVS and CDR2 is FQNEAQ. The CDR3 is 18 amino acids. V shed 5 bases, J shed 7 bases, and the junction held 11 bases outside the gene matches. CDR3 nucleotides: TGTGCCAGCAGCCTTCGGACTAGCGGGAGGGCCCTGATCGGGGAGCTGTTTTTT. This sequence encodes CASSLRTSGRALIGELFF.